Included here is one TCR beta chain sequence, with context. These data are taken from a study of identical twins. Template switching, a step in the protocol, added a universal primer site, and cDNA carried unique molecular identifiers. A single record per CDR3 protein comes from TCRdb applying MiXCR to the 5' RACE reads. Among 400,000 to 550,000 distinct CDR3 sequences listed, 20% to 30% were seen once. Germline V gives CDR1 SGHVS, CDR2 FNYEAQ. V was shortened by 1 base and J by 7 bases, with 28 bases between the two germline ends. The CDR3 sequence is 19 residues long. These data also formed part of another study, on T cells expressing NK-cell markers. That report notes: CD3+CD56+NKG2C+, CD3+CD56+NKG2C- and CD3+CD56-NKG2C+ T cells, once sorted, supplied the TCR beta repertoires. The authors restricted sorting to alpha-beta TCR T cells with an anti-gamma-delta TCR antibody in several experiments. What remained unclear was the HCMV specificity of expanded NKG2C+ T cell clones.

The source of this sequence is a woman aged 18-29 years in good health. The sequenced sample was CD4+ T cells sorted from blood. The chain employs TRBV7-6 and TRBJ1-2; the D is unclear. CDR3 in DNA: TGTGCCAGCAGCTTAGACACCAACGTAGGTGGGCAGCCGCCCAGTGGCTACACCTTC. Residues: CASSLDTNVGGQPPSGYTF.